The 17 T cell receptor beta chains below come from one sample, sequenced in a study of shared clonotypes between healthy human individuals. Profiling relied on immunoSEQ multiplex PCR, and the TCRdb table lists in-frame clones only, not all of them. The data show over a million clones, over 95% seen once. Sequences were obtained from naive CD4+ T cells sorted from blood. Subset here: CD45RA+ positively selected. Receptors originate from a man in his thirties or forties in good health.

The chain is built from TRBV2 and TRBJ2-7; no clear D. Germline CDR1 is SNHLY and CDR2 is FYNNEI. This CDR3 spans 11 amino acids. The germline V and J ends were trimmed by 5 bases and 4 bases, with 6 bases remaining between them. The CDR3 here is CASSISYEQYF. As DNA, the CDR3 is TGTGCCAGCAGTATTAGTTACGAGCAGTACTTC.

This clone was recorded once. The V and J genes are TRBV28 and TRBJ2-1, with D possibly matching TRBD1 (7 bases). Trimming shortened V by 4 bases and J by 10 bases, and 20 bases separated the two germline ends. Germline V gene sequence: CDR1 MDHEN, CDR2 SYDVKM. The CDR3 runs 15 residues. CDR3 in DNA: TGTGCCAGCAGTTCCGGGGGAGAGGGGGCGGGAGAGCAGTTCTTC. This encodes CASSSGGEGAGEQFF.

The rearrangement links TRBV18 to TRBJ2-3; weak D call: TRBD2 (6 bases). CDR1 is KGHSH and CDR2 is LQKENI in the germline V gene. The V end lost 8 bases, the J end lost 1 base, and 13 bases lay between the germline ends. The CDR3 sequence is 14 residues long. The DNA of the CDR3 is TGTGCCAGCATAAAGCGGGCCCGCACAGATACGCAGTATTTT. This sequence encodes CASIKRARTDTQYF. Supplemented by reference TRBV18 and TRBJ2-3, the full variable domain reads NAGVMQNPRHLVRRRGQEARLRCSPMKGHSHVYWYRQLPEEGLKFMVYLQKENIIDESGMPKERFSAEFPKEGPSILRIQQVVRGDSAAYFCASIKRARTDTQYFGPGTRLTVL.

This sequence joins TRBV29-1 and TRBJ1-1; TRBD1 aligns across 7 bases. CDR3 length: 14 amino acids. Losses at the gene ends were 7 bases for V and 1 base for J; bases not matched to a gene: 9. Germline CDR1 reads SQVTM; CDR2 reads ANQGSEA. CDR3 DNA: TGCAGCGCAATTCAGGGGGGCCCGAACACTGAAGCTTTCTTT. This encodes CSAIQGGPNTEAFF.

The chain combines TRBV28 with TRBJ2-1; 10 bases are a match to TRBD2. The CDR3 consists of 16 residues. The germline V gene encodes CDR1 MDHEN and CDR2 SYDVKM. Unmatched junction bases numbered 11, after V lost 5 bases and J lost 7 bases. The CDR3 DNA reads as TGTGCCAGCAGTGCCCCTCTAGCGGGAGTCAGGAATGAGCAGTTCTTC. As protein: CASSAPLAGVRNEQFF.

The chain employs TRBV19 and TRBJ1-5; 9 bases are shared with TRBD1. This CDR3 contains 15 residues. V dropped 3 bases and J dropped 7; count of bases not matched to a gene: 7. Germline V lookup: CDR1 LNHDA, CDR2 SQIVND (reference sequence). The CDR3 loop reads CASSILRQGGQPQHF. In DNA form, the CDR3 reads TGTGCCAGTAGTATCCTACGACAGGGGGGCCAGCCCCAGCATTTT.

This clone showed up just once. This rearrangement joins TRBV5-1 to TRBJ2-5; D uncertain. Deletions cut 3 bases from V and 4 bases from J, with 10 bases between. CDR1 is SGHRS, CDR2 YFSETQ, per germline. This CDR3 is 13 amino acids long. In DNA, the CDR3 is TGCGCCAGCAGCTCTCCGGAGCTAGAGACCCAGTACTTC. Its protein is CASSSPELETQYF.

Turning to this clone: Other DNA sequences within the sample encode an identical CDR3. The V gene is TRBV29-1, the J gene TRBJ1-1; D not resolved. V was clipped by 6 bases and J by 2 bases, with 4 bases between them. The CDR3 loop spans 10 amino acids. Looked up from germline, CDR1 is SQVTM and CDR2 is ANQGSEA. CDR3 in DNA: TGCAGCGTCGTTAACACTGAAGCTTTCTTT. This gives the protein CSVVNTEAFF.

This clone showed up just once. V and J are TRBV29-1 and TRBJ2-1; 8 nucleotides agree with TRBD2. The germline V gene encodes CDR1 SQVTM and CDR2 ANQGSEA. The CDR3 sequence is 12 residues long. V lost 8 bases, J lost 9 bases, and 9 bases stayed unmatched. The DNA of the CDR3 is TGCAGCCCAGGGACTAGGGGGGGTGAGCAGTTCTTC. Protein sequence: CSPGTRGGEQFF.

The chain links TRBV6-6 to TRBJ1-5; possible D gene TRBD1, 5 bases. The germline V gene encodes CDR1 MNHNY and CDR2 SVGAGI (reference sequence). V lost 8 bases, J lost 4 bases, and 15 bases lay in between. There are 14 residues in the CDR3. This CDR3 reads CASRDVLLNQPQHF. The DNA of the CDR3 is TGTGCCAGCCGGGACGTACTTTTAAATCAGCCCCAGCATTTT.

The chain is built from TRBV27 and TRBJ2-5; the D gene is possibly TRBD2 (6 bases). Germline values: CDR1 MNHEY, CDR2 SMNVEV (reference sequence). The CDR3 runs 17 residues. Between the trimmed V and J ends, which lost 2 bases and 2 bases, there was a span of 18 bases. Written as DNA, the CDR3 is TGTGCCAGCAGTTTACAAGCCCGCGGGGTTTCACAAGAGACCCAGTACTTC. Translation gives CASSLQARGVSQETQYF.

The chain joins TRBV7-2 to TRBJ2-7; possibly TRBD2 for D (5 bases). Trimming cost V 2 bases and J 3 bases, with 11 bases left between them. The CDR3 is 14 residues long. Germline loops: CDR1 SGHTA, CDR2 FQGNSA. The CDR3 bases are TGTGCCAGCAGCTTATTAGCGATGAGCTACGAGCAGTACTTC. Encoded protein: CASSLLAMSYEQYF.

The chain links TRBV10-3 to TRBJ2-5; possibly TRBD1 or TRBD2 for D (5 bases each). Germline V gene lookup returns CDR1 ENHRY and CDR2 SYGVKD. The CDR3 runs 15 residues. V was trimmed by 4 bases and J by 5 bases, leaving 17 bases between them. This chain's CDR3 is CAISVPGPSGETQYF. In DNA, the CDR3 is TGTGCCATCAGTGTGCCGGGACCGAGTGGGGAGACCCAGTACTTC.

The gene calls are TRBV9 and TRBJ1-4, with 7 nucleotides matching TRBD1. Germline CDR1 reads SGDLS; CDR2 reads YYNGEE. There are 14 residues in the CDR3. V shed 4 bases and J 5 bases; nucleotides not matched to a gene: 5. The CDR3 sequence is CASSTGAPNEKLFF. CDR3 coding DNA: TGTGCCAGCAGCACAGGGGCCCCAAATGAAAAACTGTTTTTT.

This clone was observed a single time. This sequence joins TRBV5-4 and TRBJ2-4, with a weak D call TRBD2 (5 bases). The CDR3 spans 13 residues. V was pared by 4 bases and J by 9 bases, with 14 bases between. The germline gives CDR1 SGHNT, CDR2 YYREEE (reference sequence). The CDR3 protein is CASSPGSEVIQYF. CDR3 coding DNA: TGTGCCAGCAGCCCCGGCTCGGAGGTCATTCAGTACTTC. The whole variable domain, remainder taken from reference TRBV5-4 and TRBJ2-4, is ETGVTQSPTHLIKTRGQQVTLRCSSQSGHNTVSWYQQALGQGPQFIFQYYREEENGRGNFPPRFSGLQFPNYSSELNVNALELDDSALYLCASSPGSEVIQYFGAGTRLSVL.

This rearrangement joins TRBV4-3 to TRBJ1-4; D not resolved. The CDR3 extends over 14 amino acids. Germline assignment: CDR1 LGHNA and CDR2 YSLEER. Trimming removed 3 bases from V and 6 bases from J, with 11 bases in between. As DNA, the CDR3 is TGCGCCAGCAGCCATCAGGCGTCGGATGAAAAACTGTTTTTT. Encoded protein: CASSHQASDEKLFF.

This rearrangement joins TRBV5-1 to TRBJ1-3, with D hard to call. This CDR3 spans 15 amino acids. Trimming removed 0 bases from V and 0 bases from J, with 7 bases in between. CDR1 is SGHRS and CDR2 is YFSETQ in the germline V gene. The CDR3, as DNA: TGCGCCAGCAGCTTGGACGCAGGCTCTGGAAACACCATATATTTT. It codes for CASSLDAGSGNTIYF.